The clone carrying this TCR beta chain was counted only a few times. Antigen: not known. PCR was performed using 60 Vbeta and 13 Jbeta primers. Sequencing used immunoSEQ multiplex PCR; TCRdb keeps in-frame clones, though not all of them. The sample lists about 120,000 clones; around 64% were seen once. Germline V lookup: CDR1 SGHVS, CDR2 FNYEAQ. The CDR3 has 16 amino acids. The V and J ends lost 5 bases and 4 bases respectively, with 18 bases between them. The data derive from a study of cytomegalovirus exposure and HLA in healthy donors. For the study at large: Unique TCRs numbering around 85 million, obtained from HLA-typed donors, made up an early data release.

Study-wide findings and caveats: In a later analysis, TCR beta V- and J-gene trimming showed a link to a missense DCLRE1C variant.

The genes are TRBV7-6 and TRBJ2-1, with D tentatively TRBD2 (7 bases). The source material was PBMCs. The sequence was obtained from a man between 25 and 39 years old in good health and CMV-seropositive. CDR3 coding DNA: TGTGCCAGCAGCCTCGTTACGGGGGGCGATTACAATGAGCAGTTCTTC. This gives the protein CASSLVTGGDYNEQFF.